This T cell receptor beta chain was found in a study of T cells in Graves' hyperthyroidism and ophthalmopathy. Amplification yielded TCR beta CDR3 regions, with RNA transcripts as the source. The primer set for the first-round RT-PCR of the TCR CDR3 was HTBI. TCRdb re-analysed the multiplex PCR reads in MiXCR, keeping a single row per CDR3 protein. The sample carries almost 600,000 distinct CDR3 sequences, approximately 13% recorded once. This clonotype was found many times. The CDR3 loop spans 12 amino acids. Trimming took off 2 bases at V and 9 bases at J, with 10 bases between the two ends. Germline loops: CDR1 MDHEN, CDR2 SYDVKM. Thyroid ultrasound, orbital computed tomography, clinical symptoms, and serum thyroxine and TRAb underpinned diagnoses.

This receptor was taken from a woman in her 30s with Graves' hyperthyroidism that later progressed to Graves' ophthalmopathy. The sample was blood. V is TRBV28 and J is TRBJ2-5, with a possible D match to TRBD2 (6 bases). This CDR3 reads CASSLPGDSQYF. CDR3 in DNA: TGTGCCAGCAGTTTACCCGGGGACTCCCAGTACTTC.